This TCR beta chain was recovered during a study of cytomegalovirus exposure and HLA in healthy donors. Study results and limitations: A list of 150 or so TCR beta chains associated with cytomegalovirus was given.

A multiplex PCR was run with 60 Vbeta primers and 13 Jbeta primers. Profiled with immunoSEQ multiplex PCR; TCRdb holds only in-frame clones, not every one. This sample contains about 79,000 clones. Germline lookup yields CDR1 SQVTM and CDR2 ANQGSEA. Trimming took 1 base from V and 4 from J; bases not matched to a gene: 6. This CDR3 is 14 amino acids long. Notes on this clone: The target antigen is unknown.

The receptor was isolated from a man in his thirties or forties in good health and CMV-seronegative. Material: PBMCs. The rearrangement joins TRBV29-1 to TRBJ2-7; 8 bases fit TRBD1. The CDR3 DNA reads as TGCAGCGTTGAAGCAGGGGGCGAAGGATACGAGCAGTACTTC. Residues: CSVEAGGEGYEQYF.